This TCR beta chain was observed in a study of blood T cell repertoires in COVID-19. Study overall: Acute and convalescent COVID-19 samples came from the United States, Italy and Spain. Sample material is recorded as cDNA or gDNA derived from T cells, B-cell-depleted T cells, or PBMCs.

The germline V gene has CDR1 SNHLY and CDR2 FYNNEI. V dropped 1 base and J dropped 7; count of bases not matched to a gene: 6. This CDR3 has 15 residues. In the study's own analysis: Scientists estimated how many nucleated cells there were by amplifying reference gene primers. Generated by immunoSEQ multiplex PCR, the TCRdb table keeps only in-frame clones and is missing some. V and J calls and clone size are those listed in that table; D and trimming were worked out from the DNA. The table includes 75,000 to 100,000 clones, about 85% detected once. The specimen was peripheral blood. The chain couples TRBV2 to TRBJ2-2; 7 nucleotides align to TRBD1. The receptor comes from a man between 70 and 80 years old with acute or convalescent COVID-19. The CDR3 nucleotides are TGTGCCAGCAGTGAAGAGCGACAGGGAAGCGGGGAGCTGTTTTTT. Its protein product is CASSEERQGSGELFF.